The 9 T cell receptor beta chains below come from one sample, sequenced in a study of cytomegalovirus exposure and HLA in healthy donors. Researchers ran the PCR with 60 Vbeta and 13 Jbeta primers. Clones were read by immunoSEQ multiplex PCR, and TCRdb kept only the in-frame ones, dropping some. The sample has about 140,000 clones, around 82% seen once. Specimen: PBMCs. These receptor sequences come from a female donor in good health and CMV-seronegative.

V gene TRBV27 combines with J gene TRBJ1-5; maybe TRBD1 (6 bases). The V end lost 6 bases, the J end lost 6 bases, and 12 bases lay between the germline ends. Germline CDR1 and CDR2: MNHEY and SMNVEV (reference sequence). The CDR3 sequence is 13 residues long. This CDR3 is CASRYREGQPQHF. The CDR3 DNA follows: TGTGCCAGCAGATACAGGGAGGGTCAGCCCCAGCATTTT.

Remarks on this clone: At one of its ends the junction is not consistent with the germline gene, which may arise from a read error. This same CDR3 is encoded by further DNA sequences in the sample. The J gene is TRBJ1-1, the V gene TRBV5-4, with D tentatively TRBD1 (5 bases). Germline V lookup: CDR1 SGHNT, CDR2 YYREEE (reference sequence). This CDR3 contains 12 residues. CDR3 sequence: CASSLGRTEAFF. As DNA, the CDR3 is TGTGCCAGCAGTTTGGGGCGGACTGAAGCTTTCTTT.

V is TRBV19 and J is TRBJ2-1; 9 bases line up with TRBD2. The V gene end was trimmed by 2 bases and the J gene end by 9 bases; junction bases not matched to a gene: 8. Germline V gene sequence: CDR1 LNHDA, CDR2 SQIVND (reference sequence). This CDR3 is 15 amino acids long. CDR3 sequence: CASSIRREGFGEQFF. CDR3 nucleotides: TGTGCCAGTAGTATAAGGCGGGAGGGCTTCGGTGAGCAGTTCTTC.

This clone was seen once. The J gene is TRBJ1-5, the V gene TRBV2; 11 nucleotides align to TRBD1. This CDR3 comprises 19 residues. V dropped 0 bases and J dropped 0; count of bases not matched to a gene: 7. Germline V lookup: CDR1 SNHLY, CDR2 FYNNEI. For the CDR3, the DNA is TGTGCCAGCAGTGAAGCTACACCGGGACAGGGGGATAGCAATCAGCCCCAGCATTTT. It codes for CASSEATPGQGDSNQPQHF.

The V call is TRBV2, the J call TRBJ2-3; the match to TRBD2 covers 13 bases. V lost 10 bases to trimming and J lost 2 bases; unmatched junction nucleotides: 9. CDR3 length: 16 residues. CDR1 SNHLY and CDR2 FYNNEI come from the germline V gene. The DNA for the CDR3 is TGTGCCATCGGCACCGGACTAGCGGGAGCCACAGATACGCAGTATTTT. Translated, it gives CAIGTGLAGATDTQYF. The full variable domain, its missing parts supplied by reference TRBV2 and TRBJ2-3, is EPEVTQTPSHQVTQMGQEVILRCVPISNHLYFYWYRQILGQKVEFLVSFYNNEISEKSEIFDDQFSVERPDGSNFTLKIRSTKLEDSAMYFCAIGTGLAGATDTQYFGPGTRLTVL.

This clone has a handful of counts. The chain employs TRBV6-6 and TRBJ1-5; D call uncertain. CDR3 length: 16 residues. The V gene's germline CDR1 is MNHNY and CDR2 SVGAGI (reference sequence). V was clipped by 2 bases and J by 0 bases, with 11 bases between them. CDR3 loop: CASSYGGGSSNQPQHF. The CDR3, as DNA: TGTGCCAGCAGTTACGGTGGAGGGAGTAGCAATCAGCCCCAGCATTTT.

This chain connects TRBV5-1 to TRBJ2-7, with TRBD2 matching over 7 bases. The ends lost 5 bases at V and 6 bases at J; junction bases unmatched: 14. Germline CDR1 reads SGHRS; CDR2 reads YFSETQ. This CDR3 is built from 15 residues. Here the CDR3 DNA reads TGCGCCAGCAGTTCCGACTCGGGGACTACGGTCGAGCAGTACTTC. It yields the protein CASSSDSGTTVEQYF.

The rearrangement joins TRBV19 to TRBJ2-3, with D perhaps TRBD1 (5 bases). Deletions cut 2 bases from V and 2 bases from J, with 8 bases between. Germline V gives CDR1 LNHDA, CDR2 SQIVND (reference sequence). The CDR3 totals 14 residues. Written as DNA, the CDR3 is TGTGCCAGTAGTATACAGGGCAACACAGATACGCAGTATTTT. Translating it yields CASSIQGNTDTQYF.

This clone was counted only a few times. The rearrangement uses TRBV28 and TRBJ1-2; maybe TRBD1 (5 bases). CDR1 is MDHEN, CDR2 SYDVKM, per germline. V lost 5 bases and J 4 bases, leaving 17 bases between the germline ends. This CDR3 is 15 amino acids long. The CDR3 is CASSRHGGFGYGYTF. CDR3 coding DNA: TGTGCCAGCAGTCGGCACGGGGGATTCGGCTATGGCTACACCTTC.